A selection of T cell receptor beta chains follows, all from one sample in a study of T-cell reconstitution after alpha-beta-depleted transplantation in children. One entry per CDR3 protein, called by TCRdb with MiXCR from the PCR reads. This sample has 200,000 to 300,000 distinct CDR3 sequences, with around 12% found just once. The sequencing here drew on PBMCs from the stem cell graft donor, taken from the stem cell graft. Receptors originate from a human donor who donated a stem cell graft to a child with acute lymphoblastic leukemia. CDR3s include the opening cysteine and the closing phenylalanine or tryptophan. The D gene is left open where the match is weak. Size tells how often a clone was seen (once, few, many) or the class of an expanded clone, and some rows leave it out.

.	TRBV28	TRBJ2-5	.	CASRTHKRQETQYF	TGTGCCAGCAGAACCCACAAGCGGCAAGAGACCCAGTACTTC
.	TRBV7-2	TRBJ1-5	many	CASSSWVGVGEPQHF	TGTGCCAGCAGCTCTTGGGTAGGCGTCGGTGAGCCCCAGCATTTT
.	TRBV6-6	TRBJ1-1	many	CASSDLKAFF	TGTGCCAGCAGCGACTTAAAAGCTTTCTTT
.	TRBV6-5	TRBJ1-5	many	CASSYGGSNQPQHF	TGTGCCAGCAGTTACGGGGGGAGCAATCAGCCCCAGCATTTT
.	TRBV7-2	TRBJ1-2	many	CASSLMGHSGYGYTF	TGTGCCAGCAGCTTGATGGGACATTCTGGCTATGGCTACACCTTC
.	TRBV6-1	TRBJ1-1	few	CASSGKMNTEAFF	TGTGCCAGCAGTGGAAAAATGAACACTGAAGCTTTCTTT
.	TRBV11-2	TRBJ2-4	many	CASSLEQSLAKNIQYF	TGTGCCAGCAGCTTAGAACAGAGCCTAGCCAAAAACATTCAGTACTTC
TRBD2	TRBV6-4	TRBJ2-2	.	CASSDSIREAPPGELFF	TGTGCCAGCAGTGACTCGATACGGGAGGCCCCACCGGGGGAGCTGTTTTTT
TRBD2	TRBV5-1	TRBJ2-1	few	CASSIGTSVASYNEQFF	TGCGCCAGCAGCATCGGGACTAGCGTCGCCTCCTACAATGAGCAGTTCTTC
.	TRBV6-5	TRBJ2-3	many	CASSYSGGPQYF	TGTGCCAGCAGTTACTCCGGGGGGCCGCAGTATTTT
.	TRBV6-1	TRBJ2-7	many	CASCTPSYEQYF	TGTGCCAGTTGTACACCGTCCTACGAGCAGTACTTC
.	TRBV27	TRBJ1-5	many	CASSWRRANQPQHF	TGTGCCAGCAGTTGGCGCAGAGCCAATCAGCCCCAGCATTTT
.	TRBV29-1	TRBJ2-5	many	CSVEVFRQIQETQYF	TGCAGCGTTGAAGTCTTCCGACAGATACAAGAGACCCAGTACTTC
.	TRBV2	TRBJ2-3	many	CASPTGISTDTQYF	TGTGCCAGCCCCACAGGTATCAGCACAGATACGCAGTATTTT
TRBD1	TRBV4-3	TRBJ2-1	.	CASSRFGTGSSYNEQFF	TGCGCCAGCAGCCGCTTCGGGACAGGTAGCTCCTACAATGAGCAGTTCTTC
TRBD1	TRBV13	TRBJ2-3	many	CASSFTGAPGDTQYF	TGTGCCAGCAGCTTTACAGGGGCGCCGGGAGATACGCAGTATTTT
.	TRBV27	TRBJ2-7	many	CASSLSGRYEQYF	TGTGCCAGCAGTTTATCCGGCAGATACGAGCAGTACTTC